This passage covers 14 T cell receptor beta chains from one sample sequenced in a study of cytomegalovirus exposure and HLA in healthy donors. Researchers ran the PCR with 60 Vbeta and 13 Jbeta primers. Produced via immunoSEQ multiplex PCR; TCRdb's table is partial and in-frame only. Of 40,000 to 50,000 clones listed, 72% are singletons. Sequenced sample: PBMCs. These receptors originate from a young man in good health and CMV-seronegative.

The V and J genes are TRBV30 and TRBJ2-7; 11 bases line up with TRBD2. Germline CDR1 is GTSNPN and CDR2 is SVGIG (reference sequence). The CDR3 covers 13 residues. Trimming removed 2 bases from V and 3 bases from J; junction bases left unmatched: 0. The DNA of the CDR3 is TGTGCCTGGAGTCTAGCGGGAGGCTACGAGCAGTACTTC. It specifies CAWSLAGGYEQYF.

The chain employs TRBV18 and TRBJ2-7; 9 bases fit TRBD2. Unmatched junction bases numbered 10, after V lost 0 bases and J lost 7 bases. The CDR3 is 16 amino acids. Germline CDR1 reads KGHSH; CDR2 reads LQKENI. Here the CDR3 reads CASSPPGTSFSYEQYF. The CDR3 region has the DNA TGTGCCAGCTCACCACCCGGGACTAGCTTTTCTTATGAGCAGTACTTC. Complete variable domain (other parts from reference TRBV18 and TRBJ2-7): NAGVMQNPRHLVRRRGQEARLRCSPMKGHSHVYWYRQLPEEGLKFMVYLQKENIIDESGMPKERFSAEFPKEGPSILRIQQVVRGDSAAYFCASSPPGTSFSYEQYFGPGTRLTVT.

The genes are TRBV2 and TRBJ2-7; unclear D gene. CDR3 length: 12 residues. V was clipped by 1 base and J by 6 bases, with 7 bases between them. Germline loops: CDR1 SNHLY, CDR2 FYNNEI. CDR3 sequence reads: CASSEVGLEQYF. The CDR3 region has the DNA TGTGCCAGCAGTGAAGTTGGCCTCGAGCAGTACTTC.

J is TRBJ2-6 and V is TRBV2; 8 nucleotides line up with TRBD1. The CDR3 runs 17 residues. J lost 0 bases, V lost 7 bases, and 8 bases had no gene match. From germline, CDR1 is SNHLY and CDR2 FYNNEI. The CDR3 loop is CASITGGAPSGANVLTF. The CDR3 bases are TGTGCCAGCATCACAGGGGGAGCCCCCTCTGGGGCCAACGTCCTGACTTTC. The whole variable domain, filled in from reference TRBV2 and TRBJ2-6, reads EPEVTQTPSHQVTQMGQEVILRCVPISNHLYFYWYRQILGQKVEFLVSFYNNEISEKSEIFDDQFSVERPDGSNFTLKIRSTKLEDSAMYFCASITGGAPSGANVLTFGAGSRLTVL.

The gene calls are TRBV7-2 and TRBJ1-5; D might be TRBD1 (6 bases). Germline V gene data show CDR1 as SGHTA and CDR2 as FQGNSA. The CDR3 has 15 amino acids. V was clipped by 1 base and J by 2 bases, with 9 bases between them. CDR3 in DNA: TGTGCCAGCAGCTTAGATGCAGGGGGCAATCAGCCCCAGCATTTT. Residues: CASSLDAGGNQPQHF. The full variable domain, completed using reference TRBV7-2 and TRBJ1-5, is GAGVSQSPSNKVTEKGKDVELRCDPISGHTALYWYRQSLGQGLEFLIYFQGNSAPDKSGLPSDRFSAERTGGSVSTLTIQRTQQEDSAVYLCASSLDAGGNQPQHFGDGTRLSIL.

The chain uses TRBV19 and TRBJ2-2, with 8 bases matching TRBD2. With V trimmed by 7 bases and J by 6 bases, 7 bases remained unmatched. Germline lookup yields CDR1 LNHDA and CDR2 SQIVND (reference sequence). The CDR3 totals 14 residues. CDR3 sequence (DNA): TGTGCCAGTACGACTAGCGTTTTATCCGGGGAGCTGTTTTTT. This sequence encodes CASTTSVLSGELFF.

V is TRBV5-1 and J is TRBJ2-2; 7 nucleotides match TRBD1. The CDR3 contains 15 residues. CDR1 SGHRS and CDR2 YFSETQ come from the germline V gene. The J segment lost 5 bases and the V segment lost 4 bases, leaving 8 bases of the junction unmatched. The CDR3 bases are TGCGCCAGCAGCCTTGACAGGGCTAAAACCGGGGAGCTGTTTTTT. As protein: CASSLDRAKTGELFF.

The chain combines TRBV10-1 with TRBJ2-2; 10 bases map to TRBD2. Germline CDR1 is WNHNN and CDR2 is SYGVQD (reference sequence). The J segment lost 1 base and the V segment lost 5 bases, leaving 7 bases of the junction unmatched. The length of the CDR3 is 17 residues. The CDR3 loop is CASSPRTSGENTGELFF. CDR3 coding DNA: TGCGCCAGCAGTCCCCGGACTAGCGGAGAGAACACCGGGGAGCTGTTTTTT.

V is TRBV5-1 and J is TRBJ2-1, with 7 bases matching TRBD2. The CDR3 totals 16 residues. Trimming at V came to 0 bases and at J to 3 bases, leaving 6 bases not matched to a gene. Looked up from germline, CDR1 is SGHRS and CDR2 is YFSETQ. CDR3 coding DNA: TGCGCCAGCAGCTTGGGTGGGGCGGGAGACTACAATGAGCAGTTCTTC. Its protein is CASSLGGAGDYNEQFF.

V and J are TRBV18 and TRBJ1-1, with D hard to call. CDR3 size: 13 residues. Germline V lookup: CDR1 KGHSH, CDR2 LQKENI. Trimming shortened V by 5 bases and J by 5 bases, and 12 bases separated the two germline ends. The CDR3, as DNA: TGTGCCAGCTCATCCCAACGAGGGACTGAAGCTTTCTTT. It specifies CASSSQRGTEAFF.

The chain couples TRBV4-2 to TRBJ2-2; D possibly corresponds to TRBD2 (6 bases). V lost 4 bases to trimming and J lost 5 bases, with 23 bases between them. Germline lookup yields CDR1 LGHNA and CDR2 YNFKEQ. This CDR3 is built from 18 residues. The CDR3 region is CASSRQNLPPGGTGELFF. The CDR3 DNA is TGTGCCAGCAGCCGACAAAACCTACCGCCCGGGGGTACCGGGGAGCTGTTTTTT.

This clone has just a few counts. The rearrangement links TRBV5-4 to TRBJ2-1; TRBD2 matches 7 bases. The CDR3 sequence is 17 residues long. CDR1 SGHNT and CDR2 YYREEE come from the germline V gene (reference sequence). V was pared by 3 bases and J by 2 bases, with 11 bases of the junction left unmatched. The CDR3 sequence is CASSSGRVSGPYNEQFF. CDR3 DNA sequence: TGTGCCAGCAGCTCAGGCCGGGTTAGCGGGCCCTACAATGAGCAGTTCTTC.

The chain carries TRBV19 and TRBJ2-1; D is uncertain. Per germline, CDR1 LNHDA and CDR2 SQIVND (reference sequence). Trimming stripped 7 bases from V and 4 bases from J, with 8 bases between. The CDR3 is 12 amino acids. The CDR3 spells CASTADYNEQFF. The CDR3, as DNA: TGTGCCAGTACCGCGGATTACAATGAGCAGTTCTTC.

This clone has just a few counts. The chain couples TRBV27 to TRBJ1-5; D is perhaps TRBD1 (6 bases). Germline V gene lookup returns CDR1 MNHEY and CDR2 SMNVEV (reference sequence). This CDR3 contains 14 residues. V was cut by 6 bases and J by 4 bases, with 13 bases left in between. As DNA, the CDR3 is TGTGCCAGCAGAGCAGGGACAATTAATCAGCCCCAGCATTTT. Amino acids: CASRAGTINQPQHF.